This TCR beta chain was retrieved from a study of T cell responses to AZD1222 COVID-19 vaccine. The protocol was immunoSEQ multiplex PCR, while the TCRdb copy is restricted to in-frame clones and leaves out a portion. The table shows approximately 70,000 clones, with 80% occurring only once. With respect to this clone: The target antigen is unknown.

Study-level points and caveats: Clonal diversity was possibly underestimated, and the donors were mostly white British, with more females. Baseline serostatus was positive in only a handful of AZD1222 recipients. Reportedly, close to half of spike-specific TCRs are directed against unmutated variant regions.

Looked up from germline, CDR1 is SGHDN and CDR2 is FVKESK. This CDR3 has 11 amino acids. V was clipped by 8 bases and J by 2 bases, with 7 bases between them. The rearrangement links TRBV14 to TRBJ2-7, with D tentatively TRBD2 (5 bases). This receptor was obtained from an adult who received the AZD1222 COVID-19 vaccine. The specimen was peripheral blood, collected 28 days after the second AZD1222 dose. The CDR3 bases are TGTGCCAGCGCGGAGGCCTACGAGCAGTACTTC. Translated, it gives CASAEAYEQYF.